One and the same sample provided the 26 T cell receptor beta chains below, sequenced in a study of blood T cells in healthy people across ages. Sample-barcoded 5' priming and a J-beta primer mix drove a second PCR of roughly 6 to 12 cycles. TCRdb reprocessed the 5' RACE reads via MiXCR and lists one record per CDR3 protein. The sample includes approximately 900,000 distinct CDR3 sequences, roughly 52% seen only once; the top ten take around 15%. Material: blood. The receptors derive from a young man in good health.

This chain joins TRBV7-9 and TRBJ2-7; 8 bases line up with TRBD1. There are 14 residues in the CDR3. CDR1 and CDR2 from the germline V gene are SEHNR and FQNEAQ (reference sequence). With 4 bases clipped from V and 4 bases from J, the junction kept 6 bases outside the gene matches. CDR3: CASSSPTGEYEQYF. In DNA, the CDR3 is TGTGCCAGCAGCTCCCCGACAGGGGAATACGAGCAGTACTTC.

The chain recombines TRBV20-1 with TRBJ2-3, with no clear D. CDR3 length: 12 amino acids. V was pared by 3 bases and J by 6 bases, with 10 bases between. Germline-derived CDR1 and CDR2 are DFQATT and SNEGSKA (reference sequence). The CDR3 DNA reads as TGCAGTGCTAGCCCCCTCCAGGATACGCAGTATTTT. Translating gives CSASPLQDTQYF.

V is TRBV27 and J is TRBJ2-5, with D possibly being TRBD1 (6 bases). Germline V gene sequence: CDR1 MNHEY, CDR2 SMNVEV (reference sequence). This CDR3 contains 15 residues. With 4 bases removed from V and 5 bases from J, the gap between germline ends came to 17 bases. In DNA, the CDR3 is TGTGCCAGCAGTTCCGTTAGGGGGTTGATGGAGACCCAGTACTTC. Protein product: CASSSVRGLMETQYF.

The rearrangement joins TRBV27 to TRBJ2-7; a possible D gene is TRBD1 (5 bases). The CDR3 is 14 residues long. Trimming took 5 bases from V and 0 from J, leaving 11 bases between them. Germline CDR1 MNHEY, CDR2 SMNVEV (reference sequence). The CDR3 loop reads CASSALDNSYEQYF. CDR3 in DNA: TGTGCCAGCAGTGCTTTGGACAACTCCTACGAGCAGTACTTC.

The rearrangement joins TRBV12-3 or TRBV12-4 to TRBJ2-3; tentative D call: TRBD2 (5 bases). The V end lost 4 bases, the J end lost 11 bases, and 13 bases lay between the germline ends. There are 12 residues in the CDR3. This CDR3 is CASSSALRGQYF. The CDR3 nucleotides are TGTGCCAGCAGTTCGGCCCTCCGGGGGCAGTATTTT.

CDR3 in amino acids: CASSPRTSGYEQYF. CDR3 in DNA: TGTGCCAGCAGCCCCCGGACTAGCGGGTACGAGCAGTACTTC. The chain is built from TRBV7-2 and TRBJ2-7; TRBD2 aligns across 11 bases. Germline lookup yields CDR1 SGHTA and CDR2 FQGNSA. The CDR3 spans 14 residues. J was trimmed by 4 bases and V by 5 bases; bases with no gene match: 4.

In this sample, this clonotype turned up once. The V gene is TRBV6-5, the J gene TRBJ1-5; no firm D call. Per germline, CDR1 MNHEY and CDR2 SVGAGI. The CDR3 has 14 residues. V lost 5 bases and J lost 0, with 8 bases in between. As DNA, the CDR3 is TGTGCCAGCAGTCGGTCCCGTAGCAATCAGCCCCAGCATTTT. Its translation: CASSRSRSNQPQHF.

This clonotype was seen ten or more times. The DNA of the CDR3 is TGTGCCATCAGTGAGTCGGGGGGACAGACCTACGAGCAGTACTTC. Residues: CAISESGGQTYEQYF. The chain employs TRBV10-3 and TRBJ2-7; D possibly corresponds to TRBD1 (7 bases). The CDR3 length is 15 residues. Trimming shortened V by 0 bases and J by 2 bases, and 11 bases separated the two germline ends. CDR1 is ENHRY, CDR2 SYGVKD, per germline.

The rearrangement uses TRBV5-1 and TRBJ1-3; TRBD1 might be the D (5 bases). V lost 4 bases, J lost 3 bases, and 14 bases lay in between. CDR1 is SGHRS, CDR2 YFSETQ, per germline. This CDR3 comprises 15 residues. The CDR3 sequence: CASSPEVRDGNTIYF. The DNA for the CDR3 is TGCGCCAGCAGCCCGGAGGTCAGGGATGGAAACACCATATATTTT.

The chain has TRBV2 and TRBJ2-1; possible D gene TRBD2, 5 bases. V was trimmed by 2 bases and J by 14 bases, leaving 10 bases between them. Germline V gene sequence: CDR1 SNHLY, CDR2 FYNNEI. The CDR3 is made up of 11 amino acids. The CDR3 nucleotides are TGTGCCAGCAGTGAAACTAGAAGGGAGTTCTTC. Translation gives CASSETRREFF.

The CDR3 region has the DNA TGTGCCAGCAGTTTATATCTCGCGGGGGGCGATACTAAGCAGTACTTC. It codes for CASSLYLAGGDTKQYF. The chain links TRBV27 to TRBJ2-5; 8 bases fit TRBD2. The CDR3 has 16 residues. In germline, CDR1 is MNHEY, CDR2 SMNVEV (reference sequence). V gave up 1 base and J gave up 11 bases; unmatched junction bases: 15.

V is TRBV6-5 and J is TRBJ1-1, with D possibly matching TRBD1 (5 bases). This CDR3 has 16 residues. Germline assignment: CDR1 MNHEY and CDR2 SVGAGI. V was cut by 8 bases and J by 3 bases, with 22 bases left in between. The CDR3 loop is CASHRRSSIMDTEAFF. The DNA for the CDR3 is TGTGCCAGCCACAGGAGATCCTCGATCATGGACACTGAAGCTTTCTTT.

The chain carries TRBV24-1 and TRBJ2-1; possible D gene TRBD1, 6 bases. Germline assignment: CDR1 KGHDR and CDR2 SFDVKD. The V and J ends lost 9 bases and 7 bases respectively, with 15 bases between them. The CDR3 extends over 13 amino acids. The CDR3 coding sequence is TGTGCCACCGGATTTGTAGGGGGAAATGAGCAGTTCTTC. Translated, it gives CATGFVGGNEQFF.

The chain has TRBV5-6 and TRBJ2-5; 8 nucleotides align to TRBD1. The DNA matches TRBJ2-7 better at its end, which makes the J call doubtful. The germline gives CDR1 SGHDT, CDR2 YYEEEE. The CDR3 is made up of 14 amino acids. CDR3 coding DNA: TGTGCCAGCAGCTATGACAGGGGTTTCGACGAGCAGTACTTC. Protein: CASSYDRGFDEQYF.

The V gene is TRBV5-4, the J gene TRBJ2-3; the D is unclear. Trimming removed 0 bases at V and 1 base at J, with 6 bases between. Germline assignment: CDR1 SGHNT and CDR2 YYREEE (reference sequence). CDR3 length equals 14 residues. This CDR3 is CASSLAEGTDTQYF. In DNA, the CDR3 is TGTGCCAGCAGCTTGGCCGAGGGCACAGATACGCAGTATTTT.

This rearrangement joins TRBV7-2 to TRBJ1-4; 10 positions match TRBD1. After removal of 6 bases from V and 6 bases from J, the junction contained 7 bases not matched to a gene. Per germline, CDR1 SGHTA and CDR2 FQGNSA. The CDR3 is 15 residues long. As DNA, the CDR3 is TGTGCCAGCAGTTTTACCGGGACAGGGGATGAAAAACTGTTTTTT. Protein: CASSFTGTGDEKLFF.

CDR3 in DNA: TGTGCCAGCAGCTTACCGGGCACTGAAGCTTTCTTT. Translating it yields CASSLPGTEAFF. V is TRBV7-3 and J is TRBJ1-1; no definite D call. V was clipped by 2 bases and J by 4 bases, with 5 bases between them. Germline V lookup: CDR1 SGHTA, CDR2 FQGTGA. The CDR3 consists of 12 residues.

This sequence joins TRBV24-1 and TRBJ1-2, with no clear D. The CDR3 covers 13 residues. V lost 3 bases and J lost 8, with 12 bases in between. CDR1 and CDR2 from the germline V gene are KGHDR and SFDVKD. CDR3 protein: CATSDRIRRGYTF. CDR3 DNA: TGTGCCACCAGTGATCGGATTAGACGGGGCTACACCTTC.

This clonotype was found a few times. The chain couples TRBV13 to TRBJ2-7; 7 positions match TRBD2. V lost 4 bases to trimming and J lost 7 bases; unmatched junction nucleotides: 10. This CDR3 region has 14 residues. Germline V lookup: CDR1 PRHDT, CDR2 FYEKMQ (reference sequence). The CDR3 here is CASSSPGTNLEQYF. The CDR3 nucleotides are TGTGCCAGCAGCTCGCCCGGGACTAACTTAGAGCAGTACTTC.

The genes are TRBV7-2 and TRBJ1-4, with D tentatively TRBD1 (6 bases). Germline CDR1 reads SGHTA; CDR2 reads FQGNSA. There are 15 residues in the CDR3. Trimming cost V 5 bases and J 4 bases, with 14 bases left between them. CDR3 region: CASSTTDSHNEKLFF. The CDR3 DNA follows: TGTGCCAGCAGCACCACGGACAGCCATAATGAAAAACTGTTTTTT.

The chain has TRBV3-1 and TRBJ2-1, with D maybe TRBD2 (6 bases). Trimming cost V 0 bases and J 0 bases, with 12 bases left between them. Germline V gives CDR1 LGHDT, CDR2 YNNKEL (reference sequence). This CDR3 spans 17 amino acids. The CDR3 DNA follows: TGTGCCAGCAGCCAAGATTGGGCGGGGTACTCCTACAATGAGCAGTTCTTC. Translation gives CASSQDWAGYSYNEQFF.

This rearrangement joins TRBV12-3 or TRBV12-4 to TRBJ2-4; D gene unclear. Trimming cost V 8 bases and J 3 bases, with 14 bases left between them. The CDR3 totals 14 residues. The CDR3 sequence is CASHGYSGKNIQYF. CDR3 in DNA: TGTGCCAGCCACGGGTATTCTGGCAAAAACATTCAGTACTTC.

The gene calls are TRBV28 and TRBJ2-5, with TRBD2 matching 8 bases. Germline V gives CDR1 MDHEN, CDR2 SYDVKM. This CDR3 has 15 amino acids. V was pared by 6 bases and J by 1 base, with 7 bases of the junction left unmatched. The CDR3 DNA is TGTGCCAGCAGGGACCCGCGGGGGGTCCAAGAGACCCAGTACTTC. Protein product: CASRDPRGVQETQYF.

In its sample, this clonotype was seen a few times. The gene calls are TRBV2 and TRBJ2-3; D possibly corresponds to TRBD1 (7 bases). The CDR3 has 15 residues. The V end lost 6 bases, the J end lost 1 base, and 14 bases lay between the germline ends. Looked up from germline, CDR1 is SNHLY and CDR2 is FYNNEI. In DNA form, the CDR3 reads TGTGCCAGCAGACCTCGCGGGACAGGCACAGATACGCAGTATTTT. Its protein product is CASRPRGTGTDTQYF.

V usage is TRBV10-3 and J usage is TRBJ2-1, with D perhaps matching TRBD1 or TRBD2 (6 bases each). The germline V and J ends were trimmed by 0 bases and 2 bases, with 11 bases remaining between them. Germline values: CDR1 ENHRY, CDR2 SYGVKD. CDR3 length: 16 amino acids. This chain's CDR3 is CAISESEGGTYNEQFF. DNA of the CDR3: TGTGCCATCAGTGAGTCTGAGGGGGGCACCTACAATGAGCAGTTCTTC.

The rearrangement joins TRBV9 to TRBJ2-3, with 9 bases that match TRBD2. Germline V lookup: CDR1 SGDLS, CDR2 YYNGEE. This CDR3 contains 15 residues. V lost 3 bases to trimming and J lost 6 bases; unmatched junction nucleotides: 8. CDR3 residues: CASSEAGGTGDTQYF. CDR3 nucleotides: TGTGCCAGCAGCGAAGCGGGGGGCACGGGGGATACGCAGTATTTT.